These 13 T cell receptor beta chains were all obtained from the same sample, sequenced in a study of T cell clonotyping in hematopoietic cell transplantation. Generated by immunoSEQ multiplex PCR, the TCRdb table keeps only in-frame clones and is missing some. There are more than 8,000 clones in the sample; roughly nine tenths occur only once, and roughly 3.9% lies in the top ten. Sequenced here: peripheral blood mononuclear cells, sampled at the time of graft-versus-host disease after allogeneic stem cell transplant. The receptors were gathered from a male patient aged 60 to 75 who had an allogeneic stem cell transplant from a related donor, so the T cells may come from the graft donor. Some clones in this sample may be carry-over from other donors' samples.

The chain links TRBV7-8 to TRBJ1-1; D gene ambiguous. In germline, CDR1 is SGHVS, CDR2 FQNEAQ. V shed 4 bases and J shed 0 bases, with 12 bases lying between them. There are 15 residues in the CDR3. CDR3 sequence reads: CASSSERVMNTEAFF. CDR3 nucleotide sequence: TGTGCCAGCAGCTCCGAGAGAGTCATGAACACTGAAGCTTTCTTT.

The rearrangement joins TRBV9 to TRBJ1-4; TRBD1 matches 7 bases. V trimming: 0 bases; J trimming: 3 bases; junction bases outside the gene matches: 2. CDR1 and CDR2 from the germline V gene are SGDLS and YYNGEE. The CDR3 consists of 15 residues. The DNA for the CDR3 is TGTGCCAGCAGCGTAGAAGGGACAGCTAATGAAAAACTGTTTTTT. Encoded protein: CASSVEGTANEKLFF.

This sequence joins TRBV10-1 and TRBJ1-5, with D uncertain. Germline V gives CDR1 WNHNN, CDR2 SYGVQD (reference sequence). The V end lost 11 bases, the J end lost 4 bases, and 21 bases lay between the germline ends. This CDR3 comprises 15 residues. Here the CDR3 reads CAVPRHSFYNQPQHF. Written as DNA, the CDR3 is TGCGCCGTCCCAAGGCACAGCTTCTATAATCAGCCCCAGCATTTT.

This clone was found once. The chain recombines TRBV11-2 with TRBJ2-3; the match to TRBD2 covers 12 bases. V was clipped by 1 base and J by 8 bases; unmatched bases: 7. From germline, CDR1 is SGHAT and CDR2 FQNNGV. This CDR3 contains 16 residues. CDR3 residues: CASSLVGLAGGSTQYF. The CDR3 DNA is TGTGCCAGCAGCTTAGTAGGGCTAGCGGGGGGGAGTACGCAGTATTTT.

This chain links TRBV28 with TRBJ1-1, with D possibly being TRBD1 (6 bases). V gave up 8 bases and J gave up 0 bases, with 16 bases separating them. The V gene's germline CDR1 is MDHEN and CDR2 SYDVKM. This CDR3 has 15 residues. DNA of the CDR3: TGTGCCAGCCAAACAGGGACCTACTTGAACACTGAAGCTTTCTTT. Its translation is CASQTGTYLNTEAFF.

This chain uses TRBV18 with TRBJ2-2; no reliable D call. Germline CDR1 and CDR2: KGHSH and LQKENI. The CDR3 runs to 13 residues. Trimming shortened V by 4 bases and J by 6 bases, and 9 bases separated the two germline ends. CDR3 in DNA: TGTGCCAGCTCACGGACGGTTCCCGGGGAGCTGTTTTTT. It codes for CASSRTVPGELFF.

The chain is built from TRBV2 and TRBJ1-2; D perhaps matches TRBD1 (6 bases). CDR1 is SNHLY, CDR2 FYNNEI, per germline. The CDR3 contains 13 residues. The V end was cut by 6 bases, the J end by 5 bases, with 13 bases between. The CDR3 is CASRRTDLYGYTF. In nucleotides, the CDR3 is TGTGCCAGCAGAAGGACAGACCTATATGGCTACACCTTC.

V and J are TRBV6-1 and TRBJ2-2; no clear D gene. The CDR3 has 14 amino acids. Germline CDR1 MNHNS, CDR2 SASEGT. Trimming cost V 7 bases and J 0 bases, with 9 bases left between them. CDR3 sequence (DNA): TGTGCCAGCACACAGTACCCGAACACCGGGGAGCTGTTTTTT. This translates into CASTQYPNTGELFF.

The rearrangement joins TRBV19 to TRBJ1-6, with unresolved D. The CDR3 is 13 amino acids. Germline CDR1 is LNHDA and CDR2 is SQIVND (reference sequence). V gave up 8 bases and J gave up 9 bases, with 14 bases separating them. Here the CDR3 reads CASSKFGGSPLHF. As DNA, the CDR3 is TGTGCCAGTTCAAAATTCGGAGGTTCACCCCTCCACTTT.

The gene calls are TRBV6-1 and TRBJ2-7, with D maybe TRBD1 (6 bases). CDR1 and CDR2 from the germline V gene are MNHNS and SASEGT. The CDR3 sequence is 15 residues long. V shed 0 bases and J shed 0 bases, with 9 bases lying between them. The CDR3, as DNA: TGTGCCAGCAGTGAAGCGTTACAGGGCTCCTACGAGCAGTACTTC. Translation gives CASSEALQGSYEQYF.

The CDR3 here is CASRAEGATNEKLFF. The CDR3 DNA is TGTGCCAGTAGGGCGGAGGGCGCGACTAATGAAAAACTGTTTTTT. The chain is built from TRBV19 and TRBJ1-4, with D hard to call. Trimming took off 6 bases at V and 2 bases at J, with 13 bases between the two ends. From germline, CDR1 is LNHDA and CDR2 SQIVND (reference sequence). The CDR3 runs to 15 residues.

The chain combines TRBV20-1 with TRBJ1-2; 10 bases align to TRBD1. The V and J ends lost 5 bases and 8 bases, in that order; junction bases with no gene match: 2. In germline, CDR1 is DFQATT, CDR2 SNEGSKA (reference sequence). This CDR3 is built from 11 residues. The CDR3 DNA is TGCAGTGCTGGGACAGGGGACGGCTACACCTTC. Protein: CSAGTGDGYTF.

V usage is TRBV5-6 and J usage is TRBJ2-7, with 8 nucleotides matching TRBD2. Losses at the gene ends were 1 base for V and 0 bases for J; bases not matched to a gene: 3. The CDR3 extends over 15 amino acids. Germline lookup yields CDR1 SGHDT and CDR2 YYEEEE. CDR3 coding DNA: TGTGCCAGCAGCTTGCTCAGCGGGGGCTCCTACGAGCAGTACTTC. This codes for CASSLLSGGSYEQYF.